These 25 T cell receptor beta chains were all obtained from the same sample, sequenced in a study of cytomegalovirus exposure and HLA in healthy donors. The PCR contained 60 Vbeta and 13 Jbeta primers. Profiled with immunoSEQ multiplex PCR; TCRdb holds only in-frame clones, not every one. The data contain about 110,000 clones, 65% to 85% of them seen just once; the ten biggest clones take up roughly 6%. What was sequenced was PBMCs. The receptors were gathered from a man aged 25 to 45 in good health and CMV-seropositive.

This clone was observed a handful of times. This rearrangement joins TRBV5-6 to TRBJ1-1, with D possibly being TRBD1 (5 bases). V was pared by 4 bases and J by 1 base, with 14 bases between. The CDR3 length is 15 residues. CDR1 and CDR2 from the germline V gene are SGHDT and YYEEEE. The chain's CDR3 is CASSPLDSENTEAFF. In DNA form, the CDR3 reads TGTGCCAGCAGCCCACTCGACAGTGAGAACACTGAAGCTTTCTTT.

The CDR3 nucleotides read TGTGCCAGCAGCTTCGGGAATGAAAAACTGTTTTTT. Translated, it gives CASSFGNEKLFF. This sequence joins TRBV5-5 and TRBJ1-4, with D unresolved. Trimming removed 2 bases at V and 5 bases at J, with 4 bases between. CDR1 SGHKS and CDR2 YYEKEE come from the germline V gene (reference sequence). This CDR3 is 12 amino acids long.

The chain links TRBV9 to TRBJ2-3; D is perhaps TRBD1 (6 bases). The germline V and J ends were trimmed by 0 bases and 2 bases, with 7 bases remaining between them. From germline, CDR1 is SGDLS and CDR2 YYNGEE. The CDR3 is 14 residues long. The CDR3 DNA reads TGTGCCAGCAGCGTAGACAGGGCCACAGATACGCAGTATTTT. Its protein is CASSVDRATDTQYF.

The chain carries TRBV5-4 and TRBJ2-1, with 8 bases aligning to TRBD2. CDR1 is SGHNT and CDR2 is YYREEE in the germline V gene (reference sequence). J was trimmed by 3 bases and V by 5 bases; bases with no gene match: 7. The CDR3 covers 15 residues. CDR3 protein: CASSASGGNYNEQFF. The CDR3 nucleotides are TGTGCCAGCAGTGCCAGCGGGGGAAACTACAATGAGCAGTTCTTC.

The chain has TRBV30 and TRBJ1-2, with D unresolved. CDR3 length equals 12 residues. The V gene lost 2 bases and the J gene lost 8 bases, with 12 bases spanning the gap. Germline V lookup: CDR1 GTSNPN, CDR2 SVGIG (reference sequence). CDR3 coding DNA: TGTGCCTGGAGTTCCGTTTTGTCCGGCTACACCTTC. Translated, it gives CAWSSVLSGYTF.

J is TRBJ1-2 and V is TRBV7-2; 11 nucleotides match TRBD1. This CDR3 spans 18 amino acids. CDR1 and CDR2 from the germline V gene are SGHTA and FQGNSA. Trimming removed 3 bases from V and 3 bases from J; junction bases left unmatched: 12. The CDR3 here is CASSFSSTGQGADYGYTF. The CDR3 coding sequence is TGTGCCAGCAGCTTTAGTTCTACAGGACAGGGGGCCGACTATGGCTACACCTTC.

V gene TRBV5-1 combines with J gene TRBJ1-1; D call uncertain. The CDR3 loop spans 14 amino acids. Germline lookup yields CDR1 SGHRS and CDR2 YFSETQ. The V end was cut by 4 bases, the J end by 2 bases, with 12 bases between. CDR3 DNA sequence: TGCGCCAGCAGCCAACAGCCTAGCAACACTGAAGCTTTCTTT. This translates into CASSQQPSNTEAFF.

The chain carries TRBV9 and TRBJ1-2; D gene ambiguous. Trimming stripped 4 bases from V and 9 bases from J, with 16 bases between. This CDR3 is built from 13 residues. CDR1 and CDR2 from the germline V gene are SGDLS and YYNGEE. This CDR3 is CASSKDSPRSYTF. The CDR3 DNA is TGTGCCAGCAGCAAGGACTCTCCTAGGAGCTACACCTTC. Variable domain in full (rest from reference TRBV9 and TRBJ1-2): DSGVTQTPKHLITATGQRVTLRCSPRSGDLSVYWYQQSLDQGLQFLIQYYNGEERAKGNILERFSAQQFPDLHSELNLSSLELGDSALYFCASSKDSPRSYTFGSGTRLTVV.

V usage is TRBV6-5 and J usage is TRBJ2-7; possible D gene TRBD1, 6 bases. The CDR3 is 12 amino acids. V lost 5 bases and J lost 4, with 9 bases in between. The germline V gene has CDR1 MNHEY and CDR2 SVGAGI. The CDR3 DNA reads as TGTGCCAGCAGTCAAACAGGGTACGAGCAGTACTTC. Translated: CASSQTGYEQYF.

This clone showed up just a few times. The V gene is TRBV6-6, the J gene TRBJ1-3, with 8 positions matching TRBD1. With V trimmed by 5 bases and J by 8 bases, 5 bases remained unmatched. The CDR3 extends over 13 amino acids. The germline V gene has CDR1 MNHNY and CDR2 SVGAGI (reference sequence). The CDR3 sequence is CASSDDRGDTIYF. CDR3 sequence (DNA): TGTGCCAGCAGTGACGACAGGGGTGACACCATATATTTT.

The chain has TRBV10-2 and TRBJ2-6; D perhaps matches TRBD1 (6 bases). This CDR3 region has 17 residues. The germline V gene encodes CDR1 WSHSY and CDR2 SAAADI. With 4 bases removed from V and 0 bases from J, the gap between germline ends came to 13 bases. CDR3 sequence (DNA): TGCGCCAGCAGTGTCCAGGGACAATCCTCTGGGGCCAACGTCCTGACTTTC. This encodes CASSVQGQSSGANVLTF.

This chain uses TRBV27 with TRBJ1-1, with D uncertain. Deletions cut 0 bases from V and 6 bases from J, with 8 bases between. The CDR3 loop spans 13 amino acids. CDR1 is MNHEY, CDR2 SMNVEV, per germline (reference sequence). For the CDR3, the DNA is TGTGCCAGCAGTTTATCTAGCCACTCTGAAGCTTTCTTT. Translation gives CASSLSSHSEAFF.

This chain uses TRBV27 with TRBJ1-2; weak D call: TRBD1 (6 bases). Germline V gives CDR1 MNHEY, CDR2 SMNVEV (reference sequence). CDR3 length: 15 residues. Trimming took off 6 bases at V and 5 bases at J, with 19 bases between the two ends. Written as DNA, the CDR3 is TGTGCCAGCAGACAGGGAGGGCCCTTACGGTATGGCTACACCTTC. Its protein is CASRQGGPLRYGYTF.

The genes are TRBV6-6 and TRBJ2-3; 8 nucleotides line up with TRBD2. From germline, CDR1 is MNHNY and CDR2 SVGAGI (reference sequence). Trimming at V came to 0 bases and at J to 4 bases, leaving 6 bases not matched to a gene. The CDR3 is made up of 16 amino acids. The DNA for the CDR3 is TGTGCCAGCAGTTACTCGTACGGGGGGGCCGCAGATACGCAGTATTTT. It codes for CASSYSYGGAADTQYF.

This chain connects TRBV6-6 to TRBJ1-1; 7 positions agree with TRBD1. The length of the CDR3 is 14 residues. Trimming took 5 bases from V and 0 from J; bases not matched to a gene: 3. From germline, CDR1 is MNHNY and CDR2 SVGAGI (reference sequence). CDR3 DNA: TGTGCCAGCAGTCGGGACAGCATGAACACTGAAGCTTTCTTT. It yields the protein CASSRDSMNTEAFF.

This clone was detected once. The chain employs TRBV7-9 and TRBJ2-7; 7 nucleotides match TRBD2. There are 13 residues in the CDR3. In germline, CDR1 is SEHNR, CDR2 FQNEAQ (reference sequence). V lost 0 bases and J lost 6; bases outside the gene matches: 2. CDR3 nucleotide sequence: TGTGCCAGCAGCTTAGCGGGAGGGGTCGAGCAGTACTTC. Translated: CASSLAGGVEQYF.

The chain uses TRBV10-2 and TRBJ2-7; 7 bases are shared with TRBD2. Germline CDR1 WSHSY, CDR2 SAAADI. This CDR3 has 16 amino acids. The V segment lost 0 bases and the J segment 5 bases; nucleotides outside the gene matches: 10. CDR3 nucleotide sequence: TGCGCCAGCAGTGAGTCCGGACGGGGGGAAGTCCACGAGCAGTACTTC. Residues: CASSESGRGEVHEQYF.

DNA of the CDR3: TGTGCCATCAGTGGGGGACATACGAACACTGAAGCTTTCTTT. This sequence encodes CAISGGHTNTEAFF. The V gene is TRBV10-3, the J gene TRBJ1-1; D may be TRBD1 (6 bases). CDR3 length equals 14 residues. CDR1 and CDR2 (germline): ENHRY, SYGVKD. With 4 bases removed from V and 1 base from J, the gap between germline ends came to 10 bases.

This clone was seen a few times. V is TRBV6-5 and J is TRBJ1-1, with D maybe TRBD1 (5 bases). V was trimmed by 5 bases and J by 7 bases, leaving 20 bases between them. The CDR3 spans 15 residues. Germline V gene lookup returns CDR1 MNHEY and CDR2 SVGAGI. CDR3 loop: CASSPRARENGEAFF. The CDR3 DNA follows: TGTGCCAGCAGTCCCCGGGCCAGGGAAAATGGTGAAGCTTTCTTT.

V is TRBV11-2 and J is TRBJ2-5, with 11 bases fitting TRBD2. CDR3 length: 16 amino acids. Trimming took 5 bases from V and 5 from J; bases not matched to a gene: 10. Germline V lookup: CDR1 SGHAT, CDR2 FQNNGV. CDR3 in DNA: TGTGCCAGCAGCCTCAGGACTAGCGGGCTCCCGGAGACCCAGTACTTC. It yields the protein CASSLRTSGLPETQYF.

This clone was seen a single time. The CDR3: CASSCPFTSSGNTIYF. DNA of the CDR3: TGTGCCAGCAGCTGCCCGTTCACTAGCTCTGGAAACACCATATATTTT. The chain couples TRBV7-3 to TRBJ1-3; D ambiguous. Trimming shortened V by 4 bases and J by 0 bases, and 13 bases separated the two germline ends. The CDR3 runs to 16 residues. Germline V gene sequence: CDR1 SGHTA, CDR2 FQGTGA.

This chain joins TRBV19 and TRBJ2-3; D is possibly TRBD2 (5 bases). The CDR3 is 16 amino acids. Germline CDR1 reads LNHDA; CDR2 reads SQIVND (reference sequence). The V end lost 0 bases, the J end lost 1 base, and 11 bases lay between the germline ends. CDR3 amino acids: CASSIDTGMGTDTQYF. In nucleotides, the CDR3 is TGTGCCAGTAGTATAGATACGGGGATGGGCACAGATACGCAGTATTTT.

J is TRBJ2-1 and V is TRBV21-1; TRBD1, as called in the table, went unchecked against the DNA. TRBV21-1 constitutes a pseudogene. The length of the CDR3 is 15 residues. The CDR3 DNA is TGTGCCAGCAGCAGCGCCGGGACAGACTACAATGAGCAGTTCTTC. Its protein is CASSSAGTDYNEQFF.

The CDR3 protein is CAISRDRDPPNYGYTF. CDR3 DNA sequence: TGTGCCATCAGCCGGGACAGGGATCCTCCTAACTATGGCTACACCTTC. The gene calls are TRBV10-3 and TRBJ1-2, with 9 bases matching TRBD1. This CDR3 has 16 amino acids. V trimming: 6 bases; J trimming: 0 bases; junction bases outside the gene matches: 8. CDR1 and CDR2 (germline): ENHRY, SYGVKD.

J is TRBJ1-2 and V is TRBV7-9; D remains ambiguous. The CDR3 runs to 13 residues. V lost 5 bases to trimming and J lost 6 bases, with 13 bases between them. CDR1 is SEHNR and CDR2 is FQNEAQ in the germline V gene (reference sequence). CDR3 amino acids: CASSATGGNGYTF. The CDR3 nucleotides read TGTGCCAGCAGCGCCACGGGCGGGAATGGCTACACCTTC.